These 19 T cell receptor beta chains originate from one sample sequenced in a study of T-cell memory formation after mild COVID-19. TCRdb processed the 5' RACE reads anew with MiXCR; each CDR3 protein has one entry. The sample shows roughly 550,000 distinct CDR3 sequences, about a fifth of them seen only once. Source material: PBMCs or a T cell subset sorted from them (not recorded which). The receptors were sampled from an adult woman who had mild COVID-19 (a few samples of this study predate the infection). Cell type and time point are not known.

This clonotype was detected a few times. This chain joins TRBV5-6 and TRBJ1-1; D is possibly TRBD1 (6 bases). V was cut by 4 bases and J by 9 bases, with 19 bases left in between. Germline-derived CDR1 and CDR2 are SGHDT and YYEEEE. The CDR3 has 14 residues. CDR3 DNA: TGTGCCAGCAGCCTAGGAAGTCAGGGGAGTAAAGCTTTCTTT. This encodes CASSLGSQGSKAFF. Variable domain in full (rest from reference TRBV5-6 and TRBJ1-1): DAGVTQSPTHLIKTRGQQVTLRCSPKSGHDTVSWYQQALGQGPQFIFQYYEEEERQRGNFPDRFSGHQFPNYSSELNVNALLLGDSALYLCASSLGSQGSKAFFGQGTRLTVV.

The chain joins TRBV14 to TRBJ2-3; 9 bases fit TRBD1. Germline V gene data show CDR1 as SGHDN and CDR2 as FVKESK. The trim removed 4 bases at V and 1 base at J, leaving 12 bases unmatched. CDR3 length: 18 amino acids. The CDR3 loop is CASSLPLFWDRGTDTQYF. The CDR3 DNA follows: TGTGCCAGCAGCCTCCCCCTGTTTTGGGACAGGGGCACAGATACGCAGTATTTT.

This clonotype has a count of ten or more. V usage is TRBV20-1 and J usage is TRBJ1-5, with no clear D. Trimming shortened V by 4 bases and J by 0 bases, and 16 bases separated the two germline ends. The CDR3 length is 16 residues. Germline V gene lookup returns CDR1 DFQATT and CDR2 SNEGSKA (reference sequence). The CDR3 sequence is CSAKSSGAYSNQPQHF. The CDR3 nucleotides read TGCAGTGCTAAGTCGTCTGGTGCATATAGCAATCAGCCCCAGCATTTT.

The chain employs TRBV24-1 and TRBJ2-7, with a possible D match to TRBD2 (6 bases). CDR3 length: 15 amino acids. Per the germline V gene, CDR1 is KGHDR and CDR2 is SFDVKD. Trimming shortened V by 4 bases and J by 2 bases, and 14 bases separated the two germline ends. As DNA, the CDR3 is TGTGCCACCAGTGAGGGGGGTTCGACCACCTACGAGCAGTACTTC. It translates to CATSEGGSTTYEQYF.

This clonotype has a handful of counts. V usage is TRBV4-1 and J usage is TRBJ2-5; D possibly corresponds to TRBD2 (5 bases). The V end lost 3 bases, the J end lost 2 bases, and 10 bases lay between the germline ends. The CDR3 covers 14 residues. The germline CDR1 and CDR2 sequences are MGHRA and YSYEKL. CDR3 nucleotides: TGCGCCAGCAGCCAGGCGGGTCGACAAGAGACCCAGTACTTC. Translated, it gives CASSQAGRQETQYF.

The rearrangement joins TRBV4-2 to TRBJ2-7; TRBD1 matches 8 bases. The CDR3 runs to 16 residues. V was clipped by 0 bases and J by 0 bases; unmatched bases: 4. Germline-derived CDR1 and CDR2 are LGHNA and YNFKEQ. DNA of the CDR3: TGTGCCAGCAGCCAAGATTTGACAGGGGACTCCTACGAGCAGTACTTC. Its protein product is CASSQDLTGDSYEQYF.

This clonotype was seen more than once but under ten times. The CDR3: CSAANPTSGGGLIFADTQYF. The CDR3 region has the DNA TGCAGTGCAGCCAACCCGACTAGCGGGGGGGGCCTTATTTTCGCAGATACGCAGTATTTT. The J gene is TRBJ2-3, the V gene TRBV20-1; 14 positions agree with TRBD2. Trimming at V came to 6 bases and at J to 4 bases, leaving 21 bases not matched to a gene. The germline V gene has CDR1 DFQATT and CDR2 SNEGSKA (reference sequence). This CDR3 contains 20 residues.

A single count supports this clonotype. This chain uses TRBV6-2 or TRBV6-3 with TRBJ1-2; 7 nucleotides agree with TRBD1. Per the germline V gene, CDR1 is MNHEY and CDR2 is SVGEGT. This CDR3 is built from 15 residues. With 0 bases clipped from V and 2 bases from J, the junction kept 3 bases outside the gene matches. The CDR3 protein is CASSYSGQPNYGYTF. Here the CDR3 DNA reads TGTGCCAGCAGTTACTCGGGACAGCCAAACTATGGCTACACCTTC.

The rearrangement joins TRBV5-1 to TRBJ2-1; TRBD2 matches at 7 bases. This CDR3 is 19 amino acids long. Trimming cost V 3 bases and J 4 bases; bases outside gene matches: 19. CDR1 is SGHRS, CDR2 YFSETQ, per germline. Here the CDR3 reads CASSSTGTTEDIIYNEQFF. The DNA of the CDR3 is TGCGCCAGCAGCTCGACCGGGACTACCGAGGACATTATATACAATGAGCAGTTCTTC.

The chain uses TRBV7-9 and TRBJ2-3, with TRBD2 identical over 15 bases. Trimming cost V 4 bases and J 3 bases; bases outside gene matches: 8. Germline V gene sequence: CDR1 SEHNR, CDR2 FQNEAQ (reference sequence). The CDR3 has 18 residues. Here the CDR3 DNA reads TGTGCCAGCAGCTCCCCAGGGACTAGCGGGGGGTTGACAGATACGCAGTATTTT. It yields the protein CASSSPGTSGGLTDTQYF.

The chain uses TRBV9 and TRBJ1-6, with a tentative D call TRBD1 (6 bases). CDR1 SGDLS and CDR2 YYNGEE come from the germline V gene. V lost 3 bases to trimming and J lost 9 bases, with 10 bases between them. The length of the CDR3 is 13 residues. For the CDR3, the DNA is TGTGCCAGCAGCGCCGGACAGATTTCACCCCTCCACTTT. Its translation is CASSAGQISPLHF.

This chain uses TRBV12-3 or TRBV12-4 with TRBJ1-5; 10 bases map to TRBD1. The CDR3 totals 15 residues. V lost 5 bases and J lost 5; bases outside the gene matches: 6. The DNA for the CDR3 is TGTGCCAGCAGTGACCGGGACAGGGGACATCAGCCCCAGCATTTT. Its protein is CASSDRDRGHQPQHF.

A few counts support this clonotype. V is TRBV5-1 and J is TRBJ2-2, with 11 bases aligning to TRBD2. Germline assignment: CDR1 SGHRS and CDR2 YFSETQ. J gave up 0 bases and V 0 bases, and 13 bases lay outside the gene matches. CDR3 size: 21 residues. The CDR3 region has the DNA TGCGCCAGCAGCTTGGAGAGACTAGCGGGACCCCGACCAACGAACACCGGGGAGCTGTTTTTT. Its protein is CASSLERLAGPRPTNTGELFF.

The V and J genes are TRBV7-6 and TRBJ2-1, with D uncertain. Germline loops: CDR1 SGHVS, CDR2 FNYEAQ. The CDR3 is made up of 11 amino acids. The V gene lost 2 bases and the J gene lost 12 bases, with 8 bases spanning the gap. The CDR3 DNA follows: TGTGCCAGCAGCTTAAACAGAGGGCAGTTCTTC. Amino acid sequence: CASSLNRGQFF.

The chain recombines TRBV7-9 with TRBJ2-5; D is undetermined. Trimming took 6 bases from V and 2 from J, leaving 13 bases between them. This CDR3 contains 14 residues. Germline V gene sequence: CDR1 SEHNR, CDR2 FQNEAQ (reference sequence). CDR3 loop: CASSAPGNQETQYF. In DNA form, the CDR3 reads TGTGCCAGCAGTGCACCAGGAAATCAAGAGACCCAGTACTTC.

The V and J genes are TRBV20-1 and TRBJ1-5; 7 bases agree with TRBD1. Germline CDR1 is DFQATT and CDR2 is SNEGSKA (reference sequence). The CDR3 length is 17 residues. J was trimmed by 2 bases and V by 0 bases; bases with no gene match: 10. The CDR3 nucleotides are TGCAGTGCTAGAGATGGAATAGGGGGCTTGGGCAATCAGCCCCAGCATTTT. As protein: CSARDGIGGLGNQPQHF.

This clonotype appeared a few times. This chain links TRBV12-3 or TRBV12-4 with TRBJ2-3; 11 nucleotides agree with TRBD2. The CDR3 sequence is 15 residues long. V was clipped by 6 bases and J by 3 bases; unmatched bases: 5. As DNA, the CDR3 is TGTGCCAGCAGCATTCCTAGCGGGGGGACAGATACGCAGTATTTT. Its translation is CASSIPSGGTDTQYF.

This clonotype was detected ten times or more. The rearrangement links TRBV20-1 to TRBJ2-7; a possible D gene is TRBD2 (6 bases). The V end lost 5 bases, the J end lost 1 base, and 15 bases lay between the germline ends. The CDR3 is 14 amino acids. From germline, CDR1 is DFQATT and CDR2 SNEGSKA (reference sequence). CDR3 loop: CSAEPGDGSYEQYF. The CDR3 DNA reads as TGCAGTGCTGAGCCGGGGGACGGTTCCTACGAGCAGTACTTC.

The chain couples TRBV20-1 to TRBJ2-7; D may correspond to TRBD1 or TRBD2 (5 bases each). The CDR3 extends over 14 amino acids. From germline, CDR1 is DFQATT and CDR2 SNEGSKA (reference sequence). V lost 5 bases, J lost 0 bases, and 14 bases lay in between. For the CDR3, the DNA is TGCAGTGCTGGGGGTGACGCCAGCTCCTACGAGCAGTACTTC. Translated, it gives CSAGGDASSYEQYF.